The 15 T cell receptor beta chains in this list originate from one sample, sequenced in a study of blood T cell repertoires in COVID-19. Sequenced by immunoSEQ multiplex PCR; TCRdb stores in-frame clones only, minus some. The sample includes about 47,000 clones, around 86% seen only once; the top ten take 6% to 7.5%. The sequenced sample consisted of peripheral blood. Every receptor here comes from a man in his sixties with active COVID-19.

The chain recombines TRBV11-2 with TRBJ1-6, with D perhaps TRBD1 (6 bases). From germline, CDR1 is SGHAT and CDR2 FQNNGV. V was trimmed by 5 bases and J by 0 bases, leaving 17 bases between them. This CDR3 spans 18 amino acids. CDR3 loop: CASSRGAGESSYNSPLHF. The CDR3 DNA sequence: TGTGCCAGCAGCCGGGGGGCGGGGGAAAGCTCCTATAATTCACCCCTCCACTTT.

This clone was seen just once. The V call is TRBV4-3, the J call TRBJ2-7; D possibly corresponds to TRBD1 (5 bases). Trimming took 2 bases from V and 4 from J, leaving 12 bases between them. From germline, CDR1 is LGHNA and CDR2 YSLEER. This CDR3 has 14 amino acids. Here the CDR3 DNA reads TGCGCCAGCAGCCAATCCGCAGGGTCGTACGAGCAGTACTTC. This translates into CASSQSAGSYEQYF.

This chain connects TRBV28 to TRBJ2-6, with 9 bases fitting TRBD2. The V segment lost 3 bases and the J segment 0 bases; nucleotides outside the gene matches: 3. Germline assignment: CDR1 MDHEN and CDR2 SYDVKM. The CDR3 contains 17 residues. The CDR3 DNA reads TGTGCCAGCAGTTTGCTGACTAGCGGCTCTGGGGCCAACGTCCTGACTTTC. Its protein is CASSLLTSGSGANVLTF.

J is TRBJ2-7 and V is TRBV15; TRBD1 aligns across 10 bases. With V trimmed by 0 bases and J by 2 bases, 7 bases remained unmatched. The CDR3 runs 17 residues. Per the germline V gene, CDR1 is LNHNV and CDR2 is YYDKDF (reference sequence). The CDR3 DNA is TGTGCCACCAGCAGAGAAAGGTGGGACAGGGGCGCCTACGAGCAGTACTTC. Encoded protein: CATSRERWDRGAYEQYF. The full variable domain, with the rest looked up from reference TRBV15 and TRBJ2-7, is DAMVIQNPRYQVTQFGKPVTLSCSQTLNHNVMYWYQQKSSQAPKLLFHYYDKDFNNEADTPDNFQSRRPNTSFCFLDIRSPGLGDTAMYLCATSRERWDRGAYEQYFGPGTRLTVT.

The CDR3 bases are TGTGCCAGCAGCCATCGACAGGGGGCCTACGAGCAGTACTTC. The encoded protein is CASSHRQGAYEQYF. The chain joins TRBV3-1 (or the pseudogene TRBV3-2) to TRBJ2-7; 9 bases are shared with TRBD1. Per germline, CDR1 LGHDT and CDR2 YNNKEL (reference sequence). The length of the CDR3 is 14 residues. After removal of 3 bases from V and 2 bases from J, the junction contained 2 bases not matched to a gene.

CDR3 sequence (DNA): TGTGCCAGCAGCCCCGGGACTAGCGGGAGGGTTTCCAATGAGCAGTTCTTC. Protein sequence: CASSPGTSGRVSNEQFF. This sequence joins TRBV9 and TRBJ2-1, with TRBD2 matching over 16 bases. V was pared by 4 bases and J by 6 bases, with 7 bases of the junction left unmatched. This CDR3 has 17 amino acids. Germline CDR1 SGDLS, CDR2 YYNGEE.

This clone was counted only a few times. CDR3 sequence: CASSQGSDRVTEAFF. CDR3 coding DNA: TGCGCCAGCAGCCAAGGCTCGGACAGGGTCACTGAAGCTTTCTTT. J is TRBJ1-1 and V is TRBV4-1; 8 nucleotides agree with TRBD1. This CDR3 contains 15 residues. J lost 4 bases, V lost 1 base, and 5 bases had no gene match. Looked up from germline, CDR1 is MGHRA and CDR2 is YSYEKL.

The chain has TRBV6-2 or TRBV6-3 and TRBJ2-7; 8 nucleotides line up with TRBD2. CDR1 and CDR2 from the germline V gene are MNHEY and SVGEGT. The ends lost 2 bases at V and 3 bases at J; junction bases unmatched: 6. This CDR3 has 15 amino acids. In DNA, the CDR3 is TGTGCCAGCAGTTACCAAGCGGGAGCCTACTACGAGCAGTACTTC. It is translated as CASSYQAGAYYEQYF.

The J gene is TRBJ2-3, the V gene TRBV13, with 7 bases fitting TRBD2. The J segment lost 0 bases and the V segment lost 5 bases, leaving 11 bases of the junction unmatched. The CDR3 is 17 amino acids. The germline CDR1 and CDR2 sequences are PRHDT and FYEKMQ (reference sequence). The CDR3 sequence: CASSQKHSGQSTDTQYF. The CDR3 DNA reads TGTGCCAGCAGCCAAAAACATAGCGGGCAAAGCACAGATACGCAGTATTTT.

The gene calls are TRBV27 and TRBJ1-1; D might be TRBD1 (6 bases). Between the trimmed V and J ends, which lost 5 bases and 12 bases, there was a span of 13 bases. This CDR3 has 11 residues. CDR1 and CDR2 from the germline V gene are MNHEY and SMNVEV (reference sequence). The CDR3 here is CASSLTGTTFF. The CDR3 DNA follows: TGTGCCAGCAGTCTTACAGGGACGACTTTCTTT.

The V call is TRBV2, the J call TRBJ1-1; TRBD1 agrees at 8 bases. CDR1 SNHLY and CDR2 FYNNEI come from the germline V gene. After removal of 6 bases from V and 4 bases from J, the junction contained 13 bases not matched to a gene. The CDR3 is 16 residues long. CDR3 sequence reads: CASRYYPTGGITEAFF. The CDR3 bases are TGTGCCAGCAGGTACTACCCAACAGGGGGGATCACTGAAGCTTTCTTT.

The rearrangement links TRBV6-2 or TRBV6-3 to TRBJ1-2; possible D gene TRBD1, 6 bases. CDR1 and CDR2 (germline): MNHEY, SVGEGT. The CDR3 length is 16 residues. Trimming pared 4 bases from V and 6 bases from J, leaving 21 bases between. The DNA for the CDR3 is TGTGCCAGCAGTTCACAGGGTACCAAATCTCCTGATGGCTACACCTTC. Residues: CASSSQGTKSPDGYTF.

The table lists this clone with a few counts. The V gene is TRBV7-2, the J gene TRBJ2-2; perhaps TRBD2 as D (6 bases). Germline-derived CDR1 and CDR2 are SGHTA and FQGNSA. V lost 5 bases and J 6 bases, leaving 16 bases between the germline ends. The CDR3 covers 15 residues. The CDR3 region is CASSLGGAPPGELFF. CDR3 sequence (DNA): TGTGCCAGCAGCCTGGGCGGGGCCCCTCCCGGGGAGCTGTTTTTT.

This chain connects TRBV25-1 to TRBJ2-5, with D tentatively TRBD2 (6 bases). V was cut by 9 bases and J by 5 bases, with 22 bases left in between. There are 15 residues in the CDR3. Germline V gene lookup returns CDR1 MGHDK and CDR2 SYGVNS. Here the CDR3 reads CARSWRSGDEETQYF. DNA for the CDR3: TGTGCCAGATCTTGGCGGTCGGGGGATGAGGAGACCCAGTACTTC.

The chain combines TRBV7-2 with TRBJ2-7; 7 nucleotides agree with TRBD1. The germline V gene encodes CDR1 SGHTA and CDR2 FQGNSA. The CDR3 is made up of 14 amino acids. V lost 5 bases to trimming and J lost 6 bases; unmatched junction nucleotides: 10. The CDR3 DNA is TGTGCCAGCAGCGACCGACAGGGTCACGGCGAGCAGTACTTC. Its translation is CASSDRQGHGEQYF. Together with reference TRBV7-2 and TRBJ2-7, the CDR3 gives the full variable domain: GAGVSQSPSNKVTEKGKDVELRCDPISGHTALYWYRQSLGQGLEFLIYFQGNSAPDKSGLPSDRFSAERTGGSVSTLTIQRTQQEDSAVYLCASSDRQGHGEQYFGPGTRLTVT.